The 31 T cell receptor beta chains given below trace back to one sample, sequenced in a study of PD-1 blockade in classical Hodgkin lymphoma. Sequencing used immunoSEQ multiplex PCR; TCRdb keeps in-frame clones, though not all of them. Of 90,000 to 100,000 clones in the sample, 92% were seen once. Relapse after autologous stem cell transplantation occurred in every patient, and brentuximab vedotin exposure varied. Sequencing was performed on peripheral blood mononuclear cells (PBMCs), taken at baseline. These receptors originate from a human donor with classical Hodgkin lymphoma.

The chain employs TRBV5-1 and TRBJ2-2, with D unresolved. The length of the CDR3 is 15 residues. V was pared by 3 bases and J by 6 bases, with 15 bases between. Germline assignment: CDR1 SGHRS and CDR2 YFSETQ. CDR3 DNA: TGCGCCAGCAGCTCGCCCATCGTGAGCGCCGGGGAGCTGTTTTTT. Translated: CASSSPIVSAGELFF.

The chain couples TRBV29-1 to TRBJ2-5; D gene uncertain. The CDR3 runs 12 residues. Trimming took 1 base from V and 5 from J, leaving 8 bases between them. Germline CDR1 reads SQVTM; CDR2 reads ANQGSEA. CDR3 sequence (DNA): TGCAGCGTTGAAGGGGCGCATGAGACCCAGTACTTC. Translating gives CSVEGAHETQYF.

This sequence joins TRBV18 and TRBJ1-5; 8 nucleotides align to TRBD1. From germline, CDR1 is KGHSH and CDR2 LQKENI. CDR3 length: 15 amino acids. Germline trimming cut 6 bases from V and 1 base from J; bases unmatched to any gene: 5. The CDR3 loop reads CASSGQVRSNQPQHF. In DNA, the CDR3 is TGTGCCAGCTCGGGACAGGTCCGCAGCAATCAGCCCCAGCATTTT. Combining the CDR3 with reference TRBV18 and TRBJ1-5 gives the whole variable domain NAGVMQNPRHLVRRRGQEARLRCSPMKGHSHVYWYRQLPEEGLKFMVYLQKENIIDESGMPKERFSAEFPKEGPSILRIQQVVRGDSAAYFCASSGQVRSNQPQHFGDGTRLSIL.

The chain employs TRBV28 and TRBJ2-1; 10 nucleotides align to TRBD1. CDR3 size: 13 residues. Germline loops: CDR1 MDHEN, CDR2 SYDVKM. The trim removed 7 bases at V and 6 bases at J, leaving 3 bases unmatched. The CDR3 reads CASIRDRGNEQFF. CDR3 DNA: TGTGCCAGCATTCGGGACAGGGGCAATGAGCAGTTCTTC.

CDR3 loop: CASSERDRGEQYF. The CDR3 bases are TGTGCCAGCAGTGAGAGAGACAGGGGCGAGCAGTACTTC. V is TRBV2 and J is TRBJ2-7; 8 nucleotides agree with TRBD1. The CDR3 length is 13 residues. The V segment lost 3 bases and the J segment 6 bases; nucleotides outside the gene matches: 4. Germline-derived CDR1 and CDR2 are SNHLY and FYNNEI.

This chain uses TRBV10-2 with TRBJ1-2; D not resolved. Germline V gives CDR1 WSHSY, CDR2 SAAADI. V was pared by 4 bases and J by 5 bases, with 20 bases between. This CDR3 region has 16 residues. The CDR3 sequence: CASSARAAPEPYGYTF. As DNA, the CDR3 is TGCGCCAGCAGTGCTCGGGCAGCACCCGAACCATATGGCTACACCTTC.

The chain is built from TRBV9 and TRBJ2-1; 7 bases align to TRBD2. The V and J ends lost 3 bases and 8 bases, in that order; junction bases with no gene match: 2. The CDR3 is 12 amino acids. Germline V lookup: CDR1 SGDLS, CDR2 YYNGEE. CDR3 sequence: CASSEGGDEQFF. The CDR3 nucleotides read TGTGCCAGCAGCGAGGGAGGGGATGAGCAGTTCTTC.

This chain uses TRBV7-6 with TRBJ1-4, with D perhaps TRBD1 (5 bases). The V gene's germline CDR1 is SGHVS and CDR2 FNYEAQ. This CDR3 region has 12 residues. Trimming pared 5 bases from V and 8 bases from J, leaving 9 bases between. In DNA form, the CDR3 reads TGTGCCAGCAGCCCCCGACAGGAAAAACTGTTTTTT. Translated, it gives CASSPRQEKLFF.

This clone was counted a few times. This sequence joins TRBV4-2 and TRBJ1-1, with 7 bases aligning to TRBD1. The CDR3 is made up of 17 amino acids. Unmatched junction bases numbered 13, after V lost 4 bases and J lost 2 bases. Germline CDR1 LGHNA, CDR2 YNFKEQ. Here the CDR3 reads CASSLRGAYGGNTEAFF. The CDR3 coding sequence is TGTGCCAGCAGCCTCAGGGGGGCCTACGGCGGAAACACTGAAGCTTTCTTT.

The chain is built from TRBV14 and TRBJ1-1, with no clear D. V was pared by 7 bases and J by 7 bases, with 16 bases between. The CDR3 runs to 13 residues. Germline values: CDR1 SGHDN, CDR2 FVKESK. The CDR3 coding sequence is TGTGCCAGCACCCCGGGTGTCTCCGTTGAAGCTTTCTTT. It specifies CASTPGVSVEAFF.

The chain employs TRBV10-3 and TRBJ2-1; 9 bases align to TRBD1. The germline CDR1 and CDR2 sequences are ENHRY and SYGVKD. V dropped 0 bases and J dropped 9; count of bases not matched to a gene: 9. The CDR3 sequence is 16 residues long. For the CDR3, the DNA is TGTGCCATCAGTGAGTCGGGGACAGGGAAGTTGGGTGAGCAGTTCTTC. It codes for CAISESGTGKLGEQFF.

Here the CDR3 DNA reads TGTGCCAGCAGTTTCAGGGGCCCCGTAAGCAATCAGCCCCAGCATTTT. Protein sequence: CASSFRGPVSNQPQHF. This chain joins TRBV28 and TRBJ1-5; weak D call: TRBD1 (6 bases). Germline loops: CDR1 MDHEN, CDR2 SYDVKM. V gave up 3 bases and J gave up 1 base, with 13 bases separating them. This CDR3 has 16 amino acids.

This chain joins TRBV5-1 and TRBJ1-2; D not resolved. V shed 0 bases and J shed 4 bases, with 19 bases lying between them. Germline V gene sequence: CDR1 SGHRS, CDR2 YFSETQ. The CDR3 loop spans 17 amino acids. In DNA, the CDR3 is TGCGCCAGCAGCTTGGAGGCCCCAGGAGCACGGGGCTATGGCTACACCTTC. This encodes CASSLEAPGARGYGYTF.

The chain employs TRBV10-3 and TRBJ1-1; a possible D gene is TRBD1 (6 bases). The V end was cut by 5 bases, the J end by 3 bases, with 10 bases between. Germline CDR1 reads ENHRY; CDR2 reads SYGVKD. The CDR3 runs to 13 residues. The CDR3 bases are TGTGCCATCAGTCCGGAGGGGGACACTGAAGCTTTCTTT. Amino acids: CAISPEGDTEAFF.

This sequence joins TRBV5-4 and TRBJ2-2; D call uncertain. V was trimmed by 6 bases and J by 1 base, leaving 7 bases between them. Germline V lookup: CDR1 SGHNT, CDR2 YYREEE (reference sequence). The CDR3 spans 13 residues. CDR3 amino acids: CASTNQNTGELFF. CDR3 nucleotides: TGTGCCAGCACCAATCAGAACACCGGGGAGCTGTTTTTT.

The gene calls are TRBV6-1 and TRBJ2-7; the match to TRBD2 covers 12 bases. The V segment lost 3 bases and the J segment 5 bases; nucleotides outside the gene matches: 11. Per the germline V gene, CDR1 is MNHNS and CDR2 is SASEGT. CDR3 length: 17 amino acids. The CDR3 DNA sequence: TGTGCCAGCAGTGACCAAGGACTAGCGGGGTTGTATAACGAGCAGTACTTC. It specifies CASSDQGLAGLYNEQYF.

This chain connects TRBV27 to TRBJ2-1; perhaps TRBD1 as D (5 bases). The V and J ends lost 8 bases and 6 bases respectively, with 17 bases between them. The germline V gene has CDR1 MNHEY and CDR2 SMNVEV (reference sequence). The CDR3 length is 14 residues. For the CDR3, the DNA is TGTGCCAGCCCCCCTCAGGGCACCGCCAATGAGCAGTTCTTC. Protein sequence: CASPPQGTANEQFF.

This clone is a singleton in its sample. The CDR3 nucleotides are TGCGCCAGCAGCTTGGCGGCCTCGCTTGTGCAGTACTTC. This sequence encodes CASSLAASLVQYF. V is TRBV5-1 and J is TRBJ2-7; D is unresolved. V lost 0 bases, J lost 9 bases, and 13 bases lay in between. Germline V gene sequence: CDR1 SGHRS, CDR2 YFSETQ. The CDR3 runs 13 residues.

DNA for the CDR3: TGTGCCAGCAGTTCGACAGGGCTGGACCACGAGCAGTACTTC. It codes for CASSSTGLDHEQYF. The gene calls are TRBV28 and TRBJ2-7; 7 bases are a match to TRBD1. CDR3 size: 14 residues. J lost 5 bases, V lost 4 bases, and 8 bases had no gene match. CDR1 and CDR2 (germline): MDHEN, SYDVKM. The full variable domain, completed using reference TRBV28 and TRBJ2-7, is DVKVTQSSRYLVKRTGEKVFLECVQDMDHENMFWYRQDPGLGLRLIYFSYDVKMKEKGDIPEGYSVSREKKERFSLILESASTNQTSMYLCASSSTGLDHEQYFGPGTRLTVT.

The V call is TRBV30, the J call TRBJ2-1, with D possibly being TRBD2 (6 bases). The germline V gene encodes CDR1 GTSNPN and CDR2 SVGIG (reference sequence). Trimming took off 3 bases at V and 5 bases at J, with 11 bases between the two ends. The CDR3 is 13 amino acids. CDR3 nucleotide sequence: TGTGCCTGGAGCACCGGGAGCCACAATGAGCAGTTCTTC. This codes for CAWSTGSHNEQFF.

The chain combines TRBV14 with TRBJ1-2; D not resolved. Trimming stripped 4 bases from V and 11 bases from J, with 14 bases between. Germline-derived CDR1 and CDR2 are SGHDN and FVKESK. This CDR3 contains 12 residues. CDR3 DNA sequence: TGTGCCAGCAGCCTAGGTCAGAGGTTGTACACCTTC. This codes for CASSLGQRLYTF. Supplemented by reference TRBV14 and TRBJ1-2, the full variable domain reads EAGVTQFPSHSVIEKGQTVTLRCDPISGHDNLYWYRRVMGKEIKFLLHFVKESKQDESGMPNNRFLAERTGGTYSTLKVQPAELEDSGVYFCASSLGQRLYTFGSGTRLTVV.

This chain connects TRBV13 to TRBJ2-3; 7 bases line up with TRBD1. The length of the CDR3 is 15 residues. After removal of 4 bases from V and 2 bases from J, the junction contained 6 bases not matched to a gene. Germline V CDR1 and CDR2: PRHDT, FYEKMQ (reference sequence). This chain's CDR3 is CASSSRQGLTDTQYF. The CDR3 DNA reads TGTGCCAGCAGCTCCCGACAGGGTCTCACAGATACGCAGTATTTT. The full variable domain, with the rest looked up from reference TRBV13 and TRBJ2-3, is AAGVIQSPRHLIKEKRETATLKCYPIPRHDTVYWYQQGPGQDPQFLISFYEKMQSDKGSIPDRFSAQQFSDYHSELNMSSLELGDSALYFCASSSRQGLTDTQYFGPGTRLTVL.

The chain carries TRBV28 and TRBJ2-1; 9 positions agree with TRBD2. This CDR3 spans 12 amino acids. Germline CDR1 MDHEN, CDR2 SYDVKM. The ends lost 7 bases at V and 9 bases at J; junction bases unmatched: 4. In DNA form, the CDR3 reads TGTGCCAGCAAAGCGGGGGGAGGTGAGCAGTTCTTC. Translation gives CASKAGGGEQFF.

Regarding this clone: Other DNA sequences from this sample encode an identical CDR3 as well. The V call is TRBV30, the J call TRBJ1-5, with D tentatively TRBD1 (6 bases). The CDR3 totals 12 residues. V was cut by 2 bases and J by 4 bases, with 6 bases left in between. CDR1 and CDR2 from the germline V gene are GTSNPN and SVGIG (reference sequence). The CDR3 is CAWSRGNQPQHF. The DNA of the CDR3 is TGTGCCTGGAGTAGGGGGAATCAGCCCCAGCATTTT.

The J gene is TRBJ2-3, the V gene TRBV10-2; 11 bases agree with TRBD2. The CDR3 consists of 16 residues. Germline V gene lookup returns CDR1 WSHSY and CDR2 SAAADI. J gave up 6 bases and V 3 bases, and 8 bases lay outside the gene matches. The CDR3 DNA follows: TGCGCCAGCAGTGATCTCGGGACTAGCGGCGGGGATACGCAGTATTTT. Its translation: CASSDLGTSGGDTQYF.

V is TRBV6-6 and J is TRBJ2-7; D is ambiguous. V lost 6 bases and J lost 2, with 8 bases in between. The length of the CDR3 is 12 residues. Germline V gene lookup returns CDR1 MNHNY and CDR2 SVGAGI (reference sequence). The CDR3 nucleotides read TGTGCCAGCAGCCCAGGCGCCTACGAGCAGTACTTC. Protein sequence: CASSPGAYEQYF.

The rearrangement uses TRBV5-4 and TRBJ2-2, with 7 bases that match TRBD1. J gave up 7 bases and V 4 bases, and 4 bases lay outside the gene matches. Germline V gives CDR1 SGHNT, CDR2 YYREEE (reference sequence). The CDR3 covers 13 residues. The CDR3 nucleotides read TGTGCCAGCAGCCAGGGGGTGGACGGGGAGCTGTTTTTT. Protein product: CASSQGVDGELFF.

This clone was picked up a small number of times. V and J are TRBV28 and TRBJ2-1; 7 nucleotides match TRBD2. CDR1 is MDHEN and CDR2 is SYDVKM in the germline V gene. The V segment lost 7 bases and the J segment 13 bases; nucleotides outside the gene matches: 7. The CDR3 has 11 residues. Written as DNA, the CDR3 is TGTGCCAGCACCGCCGGCGGGAGTCAGTTCTTC. The encoded protein is CASTAGGSQFF.

The chain recombines TRBV19 with TRBJ2-1; 9 bases agree with TRBD2. J lost 8 bases, V lost 3 bases, and 8 bases had no gene match. The germline V gene has CDR1 LNHDA and CDR2 SQIVND (reference sequence). CDR3 length equals 15 residues. The CDR3 DNA is TGTGCCAGTAGTATTCTCGGCGGGAGGGCCTATGAGCAGTTCTTC. Its translation: CASSILGGRAYEQFF.

The chain carries TRBV30 and TRBJ2-1; D is possibly TRBD2 (6 bases). The CDR3 has 13 amino acids. Per the germline V gene, CDR1 is GTSNPN and CDR2 is SVGIG (reference sequence). Between the trimmed V and J ends, which lost 7 bases and 1 base, there was a span of 11 bases. DNA of the CDR3: TGTGCCTATCGGCGGGGATCCTACAATGAGCAGTTCTTC. It specifies CAYRRGSYNEQFF.

This clone was picked up one time. This chain joins TRBV7-8 and TRBJ2-1; D is unclear. V lost 5 bases and J 4 bases, leaving 12 bases between the germline ends. This CDR3 is built from 14 residues. CDR1 and CDR2 (germline): SGHVS, FQNEAQ. The DNA of the CDR3 is TGTGCCAGCAGCGACCTCCGGGCTTACAATGAGCAGTTCTTC. It is translated as CASSDLRAYNEQFF.